The 21 T cell receptor beta chains reported below all come from one sample, sequenced in a study of T cell responses to AZD1222 COVID-19 vaccine (dated by TCRdb to the early 2020s). The sample's time point label is to be understood as: baseline before first vaccination. The library was generated by the immunoSEQ multiplex PCR assay. In its TCRdb copy, this immuneACCESS table keeps in-frame sequences only and misses some clones. Where compared with another copy, unresolved V genes explain less than half of these, and the others have no known cause. The sample yields about 140,000 clones; around 90% were counted once. The top ten clones comprise roughly 3.1% of the sample. The sequencing used peripheral blood, collected on day 0 of AZD1222 vaccination. Source of these receptors: an adult in good health.

The gene calls are TRBV7-2 and TRBJ2-1; TRBD2 matches 7 bases. CDR1 SGHTA and CDR2 FQGNSA come from the germline V gene. The length of the CDR3 is 15 residues. The J segment lost 0 bases and the V segment lost 5 bases, leaving 4 bases of the junction unmatched. CDR3 sequence (DNA): TGTGCCAGCAGCCCCAGCGGGGCCTCCTACAATGAGCAGTTCTTC. This translates into CASSPSGASYNEQFF.

The genes are TRBV3-1 (or the pseudogene TRBV3-2) and TRBJ2-1, with D possibly TRBD2 on 6 matching bases. CDR1 and CDR2 from the germline V gene are LGHDT and YNNKEL (reference sequence). The ends were cut back, 4 bases at V and 7 bases at J, with 14 bases in the middle. The CDR3 loop spans 14 amino acids. The CDR3 spells CASSLLVGGNEQFF. The CDR3 nucleotides are TGTGCCAGCAGCCTCCTGGTGGGGGGAAATGAGCAGTTCTTC.

The chain recombines TRBV9 with TRBJ2-1, with D possibly being TRBD2 (6 bases). CDR1 and CDR2 from the germline V gene are SGDLS and YYNGEE. Trimming left V 4 bases short and J 15 bases short, with 17 bases between. The CDR3 is 12 amino acids. CDR3 sequence: CASSPDGWRGFF. In DNA, the CDR3 is TGTGCCAGCAGCCCCGATGGGTGGAGGGGGTTCTTC.

This chain uses TRBV30 with TRBJ2-7, with TRBD1 matching over 7 bases. Germline lookup yields CDR1 GTSNPN and CDR2 SVGIG (reference sequence). Unmatched junction bases numbered 0, after V lost 5 bases and J lost 2 bases. CDR3 length: 11 residues. The CDR3 DNA follows: TGTGCCTGGGGGACAGCCTACGAGCAGTACTTC. Translated: CAWGTAYEQYF. Full variable domain (outside the CDR3, taken from reference TRBV30 and TRBJ2-7): SQTIHQWPATLVQPVGSPLSLECTVEGTSNPNLYWYRQAAGRGLQLLFYSVGIGQISSEVPQNLSASRPQDRQFILSSKKLLLSDSGFYLCAWGTAYEQYFGPGTRLTVT.

This chain uses TRBV19 with TRBJ2-2; D unclear. V lost 4 bases and J lost 7, with 10 bases in between. Germline assignment: CDR1 LNHDA and CDR2 SQIVND (reference sequence). The CDR3 is 13 residues long. CDR3 region: CASSTPAIGELFF. The CDR3 bases are TGTGCCAGTAGTACCCCAGCTATCGGGGAGCTGTTTTTT.

V usage is TRBV6-5 and J usage is TRBJ2-1, with 7 bases aligning to TRBD2. Germline CDR1 MNHEY, CDR2 SVGAGI. This CDR3 has 15 residues. Trimming at V came to 0 bases and at J to 10 bases, leaving 9 bases not matched to a gene. CDR3 DNA: TGTGCCAGCAGTTACTCGGGAGGGCCTTCTGGCGAGCAGTTCTTC. Translating it yields CASSYSGGPSGEQFF.

V is TRBV30 and J is TRBJ1-6; D is ambiguous. V shed 3 bases and J shed 10 bases, with 10 bases lying between them. The germline V gene has CDR1 GTSNPN and CDR2 SVGIG (reference sequence). The CDR3 runs to 12 residues. The CDR3 coding sequence is TGTGCCTGGAGAGGTGAAGGGTCACCCCTCCACTTT. Encoded protein: CAWRGEGSPLHF.

The rearrangement joins TRBV6-5 to TRBJ1-1; perhaps TRBD1 as D (5 bases). The V and J ends lost 2 bases and 10 bases respectively, with 14 bases between them. CDR3 length: 13 residues. The V gene's germline CDR1 is MNHEY and CDR2 SVGAGI. The CDR3 nucleotides read TGTGCCAGCAGTTACGGTCAGGGCGAGAGAGCTTTCTTT. Encoded protein: CASSYGQGERAFF.

CDR3 in DNA: TGTGCCAGCAGTGAAACAGGGGCCGTTCACACTGAAGCTTTCTTT. Amino acid sequence: CASSETGAVHTEAFF. This chain joins TRBV25-1 and TRBJ1-1; 7 bases line up with TRBD1. Germline CDR1 reads MGHDK; CDR2 reads SYGVNS. The length of the CDR3 is 15 residues. V shed 2 bases, J shed 3 bases, and the junction held 6 bases outside the gene matches.

This chain links TRBV5-5 with TRBJ2-2, with D possibly being TRBD1 or TRBD2 (5 bases each). The CDR3 length is 18 residues. V was clipped by 4 bases and J by 3 bases, with 22 bases between them. Germline CDR1 is SGHKS and CDR2 is YYEKEE (reference sequence). The CDR3 region has the DNA TGTGCCAGCAGCCCCAGACCCCGGGACCCACCAGACACCGGGGAGCTGTTTTTT. Protein sequence: CASSPRPRDPPDTGELFF.

The CDR3 sequence is CASSIRGQAYYGYTF. CDR3 nucleotide sequence: TGTGCCAGTAGTATAAGGGGCCAGGCCTACTATGGCTACACCTTC. The chain recombines TRBV19 with TRBJ1-2, with D possibly being TRBD1 (5 bases). The length of the CDR3 is 15 residues. V was trimmed by 2 bases and J by 3 bases, leaving 13 bases between them. Looked up from germline, CDR1 is LNHDA and CDR2 is SQIVND (reference sequence). Full variable domain (missing parts from reference TRBV19 and TRBJ1-2): DGGITQSPKYLFRKEGQNVTLSCEQNLNHDAMYWYRQDPGQGLRLIYYSQIVNDFQKGDIAEGYSVSREKKESFPLTVTSAQKNPTAFYLCASSIRGQAYYGYTFGSGTRLTVV.

This chain connects TRBV6-2 or TRBV6-3 to TRBJ1-2; TRBD1 matches 7 bases. This CDR3 has 13 amino acids. V shed 5 bases and J 7 bases; nucleotides not matched to a gene: 7. Germline assignment: CDR1 MNHEY and CDR2 SVGEGT. CDR3: CASSKDRVGGYTF. DNA for the CDR3: TGTGCCAGCAGTAAAGACAGGGTCGGTGGCTACACCTTC.

The chain joins TRBV4-2 to TRBJ1-1; D is ambiguous. Trimming removed 2 bases from V and 7 bases from J, with 8 bases in between. CDR1 is LGHNA and CDR2 is YNFKEQ in the germline V gene. The CDR3 spans 12 residues. The CDR3 DNA is TGTGCCAGCAGCCAATTGGGTGGTGAAGCTTTCTTT. It encodes CASSQLGGEAFF.

V usage is TRBV5-1 and J usage is TRBJ2-7; 10 bases are a match to TRBD2. CDR3 size: 15 residues. With V trimmed by 5 bases and J by 4 bases, 9 bases remained unmatched. CDR1 is SGHRS, CDR2 YFSETQ, per germline. This chain's CDR3 is CASSSTSGTTYEQYF. The CDR3 region has the DNA TGCGCCAGCAGTTCCACTAGCGGGACAACTTACGAGCAGTACTTC. The full variable domain, in which reference TRBV5-1 and TRBJ2-7 provide the parts outside the CDR3, is KAGVTQTPRYLIKTRGQQVTLSCSPISGHRSVSWYQQTPGQGLQFLFEYFSETQRNKGNFPGRFSGRQFSNSRSEMNVSTLELGDSALYLCASSSTSGTTYEQYFGPGTRLTVT.

The rearrangement uses TRBV30 and TRBJ2-7; perhaps TRBD2 as D (7 bases). CDR1 is GTSNPN, CDR2 SVGIG, per germline (reference sequence). Trimming removed 5 bases from V and 7 bases from J, with 12 bases in between. CDR3 length: 11 residues. The CDR3 is CAWSRGGEQYF. CDR3 nucleotide sequence: TGTGCCTGGTCCAGGGGAGGGGAGCAGTACTTC.

The rearrangement joins TRBV3-1 (or the pseudogene TRBV3-2) to TRBJ1-2; D is perhaps TRBD1 (6 bases). CDR1 LGHDT and CDR2 YNNKEL come from the germline V gene (reference sequence). This CDR3 region has 13 residues. V was trimmed by 1 base and J by 6 bases, leaving 9 bases between them. CDR3 loop: CASSQGQVDGYTF. The CDR3 DNA reads TGTGCCAGCAGCCAAGGACAGGTGGATGGCTACACCTTC.

This chain uses TRBV28 with TRBJ2-1; TRBD2 matches at 8 bases. Germline V CDR1 and CDR2: MDHEN, SYDVKM. Trimming cost V 3 bases and J 5 bases; bases outside gene matches: 3. The CDR3 is 14 residues long. The CDR3 is CASSFGTRNNEQFF. CDR3 nucleotide sequence: TGTGCCAGCAGTTTCGGGACTAGGAACAATGAGCAGTTCTTC.

The rearrangement uses TRBV5-1 and TRBJ1-4; 7 positions match TRBD1. Germline V lookup: CDR1 SGHRS, CDR2 YFSETQ. Losses at the gene ends were 1 base for V and 5 bases for J; bases not matched to a gene: 5. This CDR3 spans 15 amino acids. In DNA, the CDR3 is TGCGCCAGCAGCTTGTTGGGACAGCACAATGAAAAACTGTTTTTT. Protein: CASSLLGQHNEKLFF. Based on the CDR3 plus reference TRBV5-1 and TRBJ1-4, the full variable domain is KAGVTQTPRYLIKTRGQQVTLSCSPISGHRSVSWYQQTPGQGLQFLFEYFSETQRNKGNFPGRFSGRQFSNSRSEMNVSTLELGDSALYLCASSLLGQHNEKLFFGSGTQLSVL.

This clone was observed once. The chain has TRBV24-1 and TRBJ2-2; 14 positions agree with TRBD2. The CDR3 runs 14 residues. V lost 9 bases and J lost 7; bases outside the gene matches: 3. Germline CDR1 is KGHDR and CDR2 is SFDVKD. The CDR3 region has the DNA TGTGCCACCGGGACTAGCGGGAGTCACGGGGAGCTGTTTTTT. It translates to CATGTSGSHGELFF.

This chain uses TRBV5-4 with TRBJ1-4; 7 nucleotides agree with TRBD1. With 3 bases clipped from V and 4 bases from J, the junction kept 3 bases outside the gene matches. CDR1 is SGHNT and CDR2 is YYREEE in the germline V gene (reference sequence). The length of the CDR3 is 14 residues. The CDR3 coding sequence is TGTGCCAGCAGCTCGGGACAGCGTAATGAAAAACTGTTTTTT. Translating it yields CASSSGQRNEKLFF.

This chain connects TRBV5-4 to TRBJ2-1; 8 bases are shared with TRBD1. The CDR3 contains 16 residues. Germline CDR1 and CDR2: SGHNT and YYREEE (reference sequence). Trimming cost V 4 bases and J 5 bases; bases outside gene matches: 11. CDR3 bases: TGTGCCAGCAGCACCCAACCGGGACAGGACCACAATGAGCAGTTCTTC. Its protein is CASSTQPGQDHNEQFF.